This record covers a single TCR beta chain. Its antigen is unknown. The length of the CDR3 is 14 residues. V was clipped by 8 bases and J by 2 bases; unmatched bases: 6. Germline lookup yields CDR1 SNHLY and CDR2 FYNNEI. The sample belongs to a study of beta chain features in type 1 diabetes. By way of CD45RO/CCR7/CD25/CD127/CD95/CD27, the CD4+ regulatory, stem cell-like memory, central memory and naive cells were sorted. As every portion of the isolated RNA was reverse transcribed, the sequencing read expressed TCRB transcripts. Libraries were prepared by immunoSEQ multiplex PCR; TCRdb keeps only in-frame clonotypes and omits some of them. The table includes under 400,000 clones, over 9.5% detected once. General study results and limits: Among patients, naive, central memory and Treg TCRB repertoires appeared more similar than among healthy donors. Significant though moderate, a shortening of TCRB CDR3s appeared in all four CD4+ subsets of Type 1 diabetes patients.

The V gene is TRBV2, the J gene TRBJ2-3, with 8 bases that match TRBD2. The TCR comes from a young woman with type 1 diabetes. The material sequenced was naive CD4+ T cells from blood. DNA of the CDR3: TGTGCCAGCCCAACTAGCGGTGCCACAGATACGCAGTATTTT. Its translation: CASPTSGATDTQYF.